Presented here are 17 T cell receptor beta chains from one specimen sequenced in a study of neurological immune-mediated disorders (dated by TCRdb to between 2018 and 2020). To prepare the library, 5' RACE was applied. This sample was sequenced with an Illumina HiSeq 2500. TCRdb ran its own pipeline on the public reads, namely fastp trimming at Q25 and MiXCR clone calling, and kept in-frame beta chains. Rows are combined by CDR3 protein, so each entry shows the most common genes and DNA. This sample lists almost 85,000 distinct CDR3 sequences; just over 2.5% were detected once. Jointly, the top ten make up more than 0.95% of the sample. The sequencing sample was made of PBMCs. The receptor set was obtained from a woman younger than 45 with multiple sclerosis.

Many counts were recorded for this clonotype. The CDR3 bases are TGTGCCAGCAGTGAAGGGACAGTGAACACTGAAGCTTTCTTT. Its translation: CASSEGTVNTEAFF. The V gene is TRBV25-1, the J gene TRBJ1-1; TRBD1 matches 7 bases. The ends lost 2 bases at V and 0 bases at J; junction bases unmatched: 0. CDR1 MGHDK and CDR2 SYGVNS come from the germline V gene. The CDR3 consists of 14 residues.

The genes are TRBV27 and TRBJ2-7; 8 positions agree with TRBD1. This CDR3 has 16 residues. V was clipped by 4 bases and J by 5 bases; unmatched bases: 13. The germline CDR1 and CDR2 sequences are MNHEY and SMNVEV (reference sequence). Here the CDR3 reads CASSSPGTGRRDEQYF. CDR3 DNA sequence: TGTGCCAGCAGTTCCCCGGGGACAGGAAGGAGGGACGAGCAGTACTTC.

This clonotype was detected ten times or more. V is TRBV6-5 and J is TRBJ2-3; TRBD2 is a possible D gene (5 bases). The CDR3 extends over 13 amino acids. Germline CDR1 MNHEY, CDR2 SVGAGI. V was pared by 3 bases and J by 6 bases, with 10 bases between. CDR3 DNA: TGTGCCAGCAGTTATGGGCCTAGCGATACGCAGTATTTT. Its protein product is CASSYGPSDTQYF.

This clonotype appeared many times. The rearrangement uses TRBV7-6 and TRBJ2-1; 11 positions agree with TRBD2. Germline V gene sequence: CDR1 SGHVS, CDR2 FNYEAQ. This CDR3 is 18 amino acids long. The J segment lost 0 bases and the V segment lost 3 bases, leaving 7 bases of the junction unmatched. The DNA for the CDR3 is TGTGCCAGCAGCTTTCTAGCGGGAGGCCCAAGCTCCTACAATGAGCAGTTCTTC. Protein product: CASSFLAGGPSSYNEQFF.

The table lists this clonotype with many counts. The chain uses TRBV12-3 or TRBV12-4 and TRBJ2-2; possibly TRBD2 for D (5 bases). V was clipped by 8 bases and J by 5 bases, with 12 bases between them. This CDR3 comprises 13 residues. Here the CDR3 reads CASSNGETGELFF. CDR3 in DNA: TGTGCCAGCTCCAACGGGGAAACCGGGGAGCTGTTTTTT.

This clonotype was seen many times. This chain connects TRBV5-1 to TRBJ1-3; D gene uncertain. CDR1 SGHRS and CDR2 YFSETQ come from the germline V gene. The CDR3 spans 17 residues. V lost 0 bases, J lost 0 bases, and 13 bases lay in between. The DNA of the CDR3 is TGCGCCAGCAGCTTGGAAGGAGGGATTGCCTCTGGAAACACCATATATTTT. Its protein is CASSLEGGIASGNTIYF.

This clonotype was seen at least ten times. This rearrangement joins TRBV2 to TRBJ2-1, with 9 bases identical to TRBD2. Germline loops: CDR1 SNHLY, CDR2 FYNNEI. V lost 7 bases, J lost 9 bases, and 7 bases stayed unmatched. The CDR3 length is 13 residues. In DNA, the CDR3 is TGTGCCAGCATTCGGCGGGAGGGCCGTGAGCAGTTCTTC. As protein: CASIRREGREQFF.

This clonotype was seen many times. The J gene is TRBJ1-1, the V gene TRBV5-6, with D perhaps TRBD1 (5 bases). The CDR3 covers 13 residues. CDR1 is SGHDT and CDR2 is YYEEEE in the germline V gene. The V end lost 2 bases, the J end lost 7 bases, and 12 bases lay between the germline ends. CDR3 sequence (DNA): TGTGCCAGCAGCTTAGGGGTCGGGAGTGAAGCTTTCTTT. This sequence encodes CASSLGVGSEAFF.

This clonotype showed up many times. V and J are TRBV20-1 and TRBJ1-2; no reliable D call. Germline CDR1 and CDR2: DFQATT and SNEGSKA (reference sequence). The CDR3 length is 11 residues. The V end lost 5 bases, the J end lost 5 bases, and 9 bases lay between the germline ends. For the CDR3, the DNA is TGCAGTGCTTCCGACGAGTATGGCTACACCTTC. Protein: CSASDEYGYTF.

This clonotype was seen repeatedly, ten times or more. This chain links TRBV4-3 with TRBJ2-3, with a possible D match to TRBD2 (6 bases). Trimming took 1 base from V and 2 from J, leaving 13 bases between them. Looked up from germline, CDR1 is LGHNA and CDR2 is YSLEER. The CDR3 is made up of 16 amino acids. CDR3 sequence reads: CASSQGERVLTDTQYF. As DNA, the CDR3 is TGCGCCAGCAGCCAAGGAGAGCGGGTACTCACAGATACGCAGTATTTT.

This clonotype appeared many times. The chain has TRBV12-3 or TRBV12-4 and TRBJ2-7; 7 positions match TRBD1. The junction had 8 bases not matched to a gene; V was cut back by 6 bases and J by 3 bases. The CDR3 is 14 residues long. The CDR3 DNA reads TGTGCCAGCAGCATACAGGGGATCGGCTACGAGCAGTACTTC. Amino acids: CASSIQGIGYEQYF.

This clonotype was seen at least ten times. The V gene is TRBV29-1, the J gene TRBJ2-7; TRBD2 matches at 12 bases. The V segment lost 4 bases and the J segment 2 bases; nucleotides outside the gene matches: 15. The length of the CDR3 is 18 residues. Germline CDR1 reads SQVTM; CDR2 reads ANQGSEA. CDR3 nucleotides: TGCAGCGTTGGTGTTGGGTCGTCAGGACTAGCGGGGCCCTACGAGCAGTACTTC. It is translated as CSVGVGSSGLAGPYEQYF.

This clonotype has ten or more counts. CDR3 DNA sequence: TGTGCTAGTGGTTTACAAACAGGGCCGAACACTGAAGCTTTCTTT. Its protein product is CASGLQTGPNTEAFF. The chain recombines TRBV12-5 with TRBJ1-1, with a possible D match to TRBD1 (6 bases). This CDR3 has 15 amino acids. Germline V CDR1 and CDR2: LGHNT, FRNRAP. With 3 bases removed from V and 1 base from J, the gap between germline ends came to 12 bases.

In its sample, this clonotype was seen many times. This chain links TRBV20-1 with TRBJ1-6, with D possibly being TRBD1 (6 bases). This CDR3 spans 14 amino acids. V dropped 1 base and J dropped 7 bases, with 11 bases sitting between them. Germline values: CDR1 DFQATT, CDR2 SNEGSKA (reference sequence). The CDR3 here is CSARGGGENSPLHF. The CDR3 DNA sequence: TGCAGTGCTAGAGGAGGGGGTGAGAATTCACCCCTCCACTTT.

This clonotype was found many times. The chain is built from TRBV7-2 and TRBJ2-1; D may be TRBD2 (6 bases). CDR1 SGHTA and CDR2 FQGNSA come from the germline V gene. The ends were cut back, 7 bases at V and 4 bases at J, with 17 bases in the middle. The CDR3 runs to 15 residues. CDR3: CASTTGLPVYNEQFF. The CDR3, as DNA: TGTGCCAGCACCACGGGACTTCCCGTATACAATGAGCAGTTCTTC.

This clonotype came up a few times. The germline gene is not matched at one end of the junction; a read error may be the cause. DNA for the CDR3: TGCGACAGCAGTCCAGGGGAGACCCAGTACTTC. This gives the protein CDSSPGETQYF. The chain joins TRBV5-1 to TRBJ2-5; perhaps TRBD1 as D (5 bases). The CDR3 loop spans 11 amino acids. Germline V gene sequence: CDR1 SGHRS, CDR2 YFSETQ. The full variable domain, completed using reference TRBV5-1 and TRBJ2-5, is KAGVTQTPRYLIKTRGQQVTLSCSPISGHRSVSWYQQTPGQGLQFLFEYFSETQRNKGNFPGRFSGRQFSNSRSEMNVSTLELGDSALYLCDSSPGETQYFGPGTRLLVL.

This clonotype was counted a few times. The chain uses TRBV30 and TRBJ2-6; D is unclear. Trimming cost V 3 bases and J 1 base, with 10 bases left between them. CDR1 and CDR2 from the germline V gene are GTSNPN and SVGIG (reference sequence). This CDR3 is built from 15 residues. CDR3 nucleotides: TGTGCCTGGAGCCCCCGGGTATCTGGGGCCAACGTCCTGACTTTC. Residues: CAWSPRVSGANVLTF.